The rows below give T cell receptor beta chains drawn from one sample of a study of blood T cell repertoires in COVID-19. Libraries were prepared by immunoSEQ multiplex PCR; TCRdb keeps only in-frame clonotypes and omits some of them. Of approximately 200,000 clones listed, about four fifths were seen once; the top ten hold 10%. Sequencing was carried out using peripheral blood. These receptors all stem from a woman older than 75 with acute or convalescent COVID-19. Both conserved end residues are part of each CDR3. The D gene is left open where the match is weak. Expanded clones get a size class; other rows say once, few or many, or leave the size out.

size,V,D,J,DNA,CDR3
NA,TRBV28,TRBD1,TRBJ1-5,TGTGCCGGACAGGGGGCCGCTCAGCCCCAGCATTTT,CAGQGAAQPQHF
NA,TRBV9,NA,TRBJ1-1,TGTGCCAGCAGCGCAGTAGAGGAAGCAGGGGTAGGCACTGAAGCTTTCTTT,CASSAVEEAGVGTEAFF
NA,TRBV6-5,TRBD1,TRBJ2-7,TGTGCCAGCAGTCGGACAGGGTTCGAGCAGTACTTC,CASSRTGFEQYF
NA,TRBV5-4,NA,TRBJ1-1,TGTGCCAGCAGCTTGGACAGTTCCACTGAAGCTTTCTTT,CASSLDSSTEAFF
NA,TRBV14,TRBD1,TRBJ1-1,TGTGCCAGCAGAGGGGACAGGGGAGAGGAGGCCACTGAAGCTTTCTTT,CASRGDRGEEATEAFF
NA,TRBV28,NA,TRBJ1-5,TGTGCCAGCAGTTTATACAGGGATAGCAATCAGCCCCAGCATTTT,CASSLYRDSNQPQHF
NA,TRBV5-8,NA,TRBJ1-5,TGTGCCAGCAGCTTGAAAGCAGGTAGCAATCAGCCCCAGCATTTT,CASSLKAGSNQPQHF
NA,TRBV6-2/TRBV6-3,NA,TRBJ2-6,TGTGCCAGCAGCCGCCTACTTGGGGGCGGATACTCTGGGGCCAACGTCCTGACTTTC,CASSRLLGGGYSGANVLTF
once,TRBV2,TRBD1,TRBJ2-7,TGTGCCAGCAGGGGACAGGGGAATAGCGGGGAGACCTACGAGCAGTACTTC,CASRGQGNSGETYEQYF
NA,TRBV5-6,TRBD2,TRBJ2-1,TGTGCCAGCAGCTTAGCGGGGGGGAACAATGAGCAGTTCTTC,CASSLAGGNNEQFF
NA,TRBV3-1/TRBV3-2,TRBD2,TRBJ2-1,TGTGCCAGCAGCCAAGCGCGGGGGGGGGTGGATGAGCAGTTCTTC,CASSQARGGVDEQFF
NA,TRBV7-2,TRBD2,TRBJ2-1,TGTGCCAGCAGCCCAGGGGCTAGCGGGGTCTCCGAGCAGTTCTTC,CASSPGASGVSEQFF
NA,TRBV29-1,TRBD2,TRBJ2-2,TGCAGCGTTGAATACCCTAGCGGGGGGACCACGAACACCGGGGAGCTGTTTTTT,CSVEYPSGGTTNTGELFF
NA,TRBV7-8,NA,TRBJ1-4,TGTGCCAGCAGCTCCAATCTCTGGGGGGCAACTAATGAAAAACTGTTTTTT,CASSSNLWGATNEKLFF
NA,TRBV1,NA,TRBJ2-7,TGCACCAGCAGCCAAGATATCGCGGGGGGATCCTACGAGCAGTACTTC,CTSSQDIAGGSYEQYF
few,TRBV6-2/TRBV6-3,NA,TRBJ2-6,TGTGCCAGCAGTTACGCGAACTCTGGGGCCAACGTCCTGACTTTC,CASSYANSGANVLTF
once,TRBV11-3,TRBD1,TRBJ2-1,TGTGCCAGCAGCTTAGGACAGGGATTCTACAATGAGCAGTTCTTC,CASSLGQGFYNEQFF
NA,TRBV7-8,NA,TRBJ1-5,TGTGCCAGCAGCTTATGGAGTGGCAGCAATCAGCCCCAGCATTTT,CASSLWSGSNQPQHF
NA,TRBV19,NA,TRBJ1-2,TGTGCCACTACTACTGGTAACTATGGCTACACCTTC,CATTTGNYGYTF
NA,TRBV28,TRBD1,TRBJ1-1,TGTGCCAGCACCGAGGACAGGGGGCCAATGAACACTGAAGCTTTCTTT,CASTEDRGPMNTEAFF
NA,TRBV11-2,TRBD2,TRBJ2-2,TGTGCCAGCAGCTTAAAGCGGGGGAGGTATTCGAACACCGGGGAGCTGTTTTTT,CASSLKRGRYSNTGELFF
NA,TRBV2,NA,TRBJ1-2,TGTGCCAGCAGTGAGGCCGAGGAGGCTAACTATGGCTACACCTTC,CASSEAEEANYGYTF
NA,TRBV19,TRBD2,TRBJ2-2,TGTGCCACCCAAACAGGGGGGACTAGCGGGAGAAGATGGAACACCGGGGAGCTGTTTTTT,CATQTGGTSGRRWNTGELFF
NA,TRBV19,TRBD2,TRBJ2-5,TGTGCCAGTAGTATAGGACTAGCGGGACCGGGGGCAGAGACCCAGTACTTC,CASSIGLAGPGAETQYF
NA,TRBV27,TRBD2,TRBJ2-1,TGTGCCAGCAGTTTAAGCGGGAGGACTTACAATGAGCAGTTCTTC,CASSLSGRTYNEQFF
NA,TRBV5-1,TRBD1,TRBJ2-7,TGCGCCAGCAGCTTGGAGACAGGGGCCTACGAGCAGTACTTC,CASSLETGAYEQYF
NA,TRBV5-1,TRBD2,TRBJ2-1,TGCGCCAGCAGCTCCCGACTAGCGGGGAGCTCCTACAATGAGCAGTTCTTC,CASSSRLAGSSYNEQFF
NA,TRBV3-1/TRBV3-2,NA,TRBJ1-2,TGTGCCAGCAGGGCGAGGGGGAGCTTCTATGGCTACACCTTC,CASRARGSFYGYTF
NA,TRBV29-1,TRBD2,TRBJ2-7,TGCAGCGCCGCCCTAGCGGGGGGGCGACACGAGCAGTACTTC,CSAALAGGRHEQYF
NA,TRBV19,NA,TRBJ1-2,TGTGCCAGTAGTATAGCGGAGGGGCGAACTTTCTATGGCTACACCTTC,CASSIAEGRTFYGYTF
once,TRBV4-2,TRBD2,TRBJ2-3,TGTGCCAGCAGCCACGTCCCGGGACTAGCGGGAGGGGCAGATACGCAGTATTTT,CASSHVPGLAGGADTQYF
NA,TRBV28,NA,TRBJ1-5,TGTGCCAGCAGATGGACTGAGACACAGCCCCAGCATTTT,CASRWTETQPQHF
NA,TRBV5-1,NA,TRBJ2-1,TGCGCCAGCAGCTTGCCATCGGGTGGGAATGAGCAGTTCTTC,CASSLPSGGNEQFF
NA,TRBV2,TRBD1,TRBJ2-6,TGTGCCAGCAGTGAGGGACAGGAGAGCTCTGGGGCCAACGTCCTGACTTTC,CASSEGQESSGANVLTF
NA,TRBV2,NA,TRBJ1-2,TGTGCTAGCCAGCAGGGCTATGGCTACACCTTC,CASQQGYGYTF
NA,TRBV28,NA,TRBJ2-1,TGTGCCAGCTCGACACCACTTTATACCAATGAGCAGTTCTTC,CASSTPLYTNEQFF
NA,TRBV18,TRBD2,TRBJ2-2,TGTGCCAGCTCACTTAATCGACTAGCGGGAACATCCGGGGAGCTGTTTTTT,CASSLNRLAGTSGELFF
NA,TRBV28,NA,TRBJ1-1,TGTGCCAGCAGTTCGGACACAATAGAAGCTTTCTTT,CASSSDTIEAFF
NA,TRBV16,TRBD2,TRBJ2-3,TGTGCCAGCATCCAAGGACTAGCGGGAATTTCAGATACGCAGTATTTT,CASIQGLAGISDTQYF
NA,TRBV7-2,NA,TRBJ2-7,TGTGCCAGCAGCTTAGGCAGGGCGAGCTCCTACGAGCAGTACTTC,CASSLGRASSYEQYF
NA,TRBV6-1,NA,TRBJ1-3,TGTGCCAGCACTGCGGGCCACCCTGGAAACACCATATATTTT,CASTAGHPGNTIYF
NA,TRBV19,TRBD1,TRBJ2-6,TGTGCCAGTAGTACACAACAGGGGGCGCGCTCTGGGGCCAACGTCCTGACTTTC,CASSTQQGARSGANVLTF
NA,TRBV19,TRBD1,TRBJ1-5,TGTGCCAGTAGTTCCGGGACAGGGAATCAGCCCCAGCATTTT,CASSSGTGNQPQHF
NA,TRBV6-4,TRBD2,TRBJ2-1,TGTGCCAGCAGCCTTAGCGGGGGGGGATACAATGAGCAGTTCTTC,CASSLSGGGYNEQFF
NA,TRBV11-2,NA,TRBJ1-6,TGTGCCAGCAGCTTATCGGTCGGTTCACCCCTCCACTTT,CASSLSVGSPLHF
once,TRBV30,TRBD1,TRBJ1-6,TGTGCCTGGAGGGGACAGACTAATTCACCCCTCCACTTT,CAWRGQTNSPLHF
NA,TRBV6-5,NA,TRBJ2-7,TGTGCCAGCAGTACCCGGGACTTTTACGAGCAGTACTTC,CASSTRDFYEQYF
NA,TRBV7-2,NA,TRBJ2-3,TGTGCCAGCGGACTAATGGCAGGGGGACGCACAGATACGCAGTATTTT,CASGLMAGGRTDTQYF
NA,TRBV29-1,NA,TRBJ1-1,TGCAGCGGTGGATCGGGTTTCTACGCTGAAGCTTTCTTT,CSGGSGFYAEAFF
NA,TRBV19,NA,TRBJ1-5,TGTGCCAGTAGTCTCATATCAGTACCCCGTCAACCCCAGCATTTT,CASSLISVPRQPQHF
few,TRBV5-1,NA,TRBJ1-1,TGCGCCAGCAGCCCTAGCGGGGGGAACACTGAAGCTTTCTTT,CASSPSGGNTEAFF
NA,TRBV19,NA,TRBJ1-2,TGTGCCAGTAGTCCCGGTCAGGGGCCCCGCTATGGCTACACCTTC,CASSPGQGPRYGYTF
NA,TRBV11-2,NA,TRBJ1-1,TGTGCCAGCAGCGGCAACACTGAAGCTTTCTTT,CASSGNTEAFF
NA,TRBV29-1,NA,TRBJ1-1,TGCAGCACCCGGACACTCGGGACTGAAGCTTTCTTT,CSTRTLGTEAFF
NA,TRBV3-1/TRBV3-2,NA,TRBJ1-1,TGTGCCAGCAGCCAAGGGCCGGGAGGGAACACTGAAGCTTTCTTT,CASSQGPGGNTEAFF